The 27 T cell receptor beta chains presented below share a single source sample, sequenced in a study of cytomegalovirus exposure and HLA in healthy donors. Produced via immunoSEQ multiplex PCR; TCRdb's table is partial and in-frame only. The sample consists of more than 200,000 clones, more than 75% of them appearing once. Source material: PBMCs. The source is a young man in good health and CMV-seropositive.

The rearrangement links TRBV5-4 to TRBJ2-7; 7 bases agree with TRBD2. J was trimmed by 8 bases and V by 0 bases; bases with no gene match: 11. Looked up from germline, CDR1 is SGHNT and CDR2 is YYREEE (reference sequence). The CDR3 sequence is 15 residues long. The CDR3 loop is CASSLGRGEGTKQYF. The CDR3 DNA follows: TGTGCCAGCAGCTTGGGGCGTGGGGAGGGGACGAAGCAGTACTTC.

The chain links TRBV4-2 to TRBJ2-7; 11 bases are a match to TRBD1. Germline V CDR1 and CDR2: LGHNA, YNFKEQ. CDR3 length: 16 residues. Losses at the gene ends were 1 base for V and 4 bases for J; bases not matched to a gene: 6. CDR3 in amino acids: CASSQVVGTGGYEQYF. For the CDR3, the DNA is TGTGCCAGCAGCCAAGTTGTAGGGACAGGGGGTTACGAGCAGTACTTC.

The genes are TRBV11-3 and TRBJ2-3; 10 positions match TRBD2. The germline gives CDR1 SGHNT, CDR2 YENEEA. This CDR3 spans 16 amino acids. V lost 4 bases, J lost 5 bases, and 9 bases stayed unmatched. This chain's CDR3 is CASSSRSGRGIDTQYF. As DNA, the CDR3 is TGTGCCAGCAGCTCGAGAAGCGGGAGGGGGATAGATACGCAGTATTTT.

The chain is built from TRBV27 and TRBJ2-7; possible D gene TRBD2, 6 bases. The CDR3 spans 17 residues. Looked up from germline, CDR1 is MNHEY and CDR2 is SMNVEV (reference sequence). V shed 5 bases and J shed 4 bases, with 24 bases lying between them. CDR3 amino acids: CASSPVGGPSGGYEQYF. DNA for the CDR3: TGTGCCAGCAGTCCTGTCGGGGGACCGTCCGGGGGATACGAGCAGTACTTC.

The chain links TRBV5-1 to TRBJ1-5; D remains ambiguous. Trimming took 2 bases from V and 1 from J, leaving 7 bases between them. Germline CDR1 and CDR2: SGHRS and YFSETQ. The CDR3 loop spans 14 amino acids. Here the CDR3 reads CASSLRPSNQPQHF. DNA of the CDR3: TGCGCCAGCAGCTTAAGACCGAGCAATCAGCCCCAGCATTTT.

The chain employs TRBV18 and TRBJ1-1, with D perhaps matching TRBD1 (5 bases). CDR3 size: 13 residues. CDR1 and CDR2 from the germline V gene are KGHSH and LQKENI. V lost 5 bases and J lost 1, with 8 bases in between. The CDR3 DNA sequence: TGTGCCAGCTCATCCGGGACGAACACTGAAGCTTTCTTT. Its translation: CASSSGTNTEAFF.

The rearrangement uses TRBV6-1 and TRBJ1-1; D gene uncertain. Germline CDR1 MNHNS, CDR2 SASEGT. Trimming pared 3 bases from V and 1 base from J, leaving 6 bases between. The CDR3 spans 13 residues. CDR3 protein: CASSDLGNTEAFF. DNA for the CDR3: TGTGCCAGCAGTGATCTGGGGAACACTGAAGCTTTCTTT.

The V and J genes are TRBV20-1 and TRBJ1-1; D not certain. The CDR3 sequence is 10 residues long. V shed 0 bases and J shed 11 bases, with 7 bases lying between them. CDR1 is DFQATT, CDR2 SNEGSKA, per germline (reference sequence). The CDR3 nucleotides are TGCAGTGCTAGAGATACCGTCGCTTTCTTT. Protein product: CSARDTVAFF.

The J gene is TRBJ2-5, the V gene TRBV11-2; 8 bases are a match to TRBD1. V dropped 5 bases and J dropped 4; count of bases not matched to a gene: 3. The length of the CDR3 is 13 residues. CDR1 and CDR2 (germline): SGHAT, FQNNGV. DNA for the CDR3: TGTGCCAGCAGCCGCAGGGGGCCAGAGACCCAGTACTTC. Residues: CASSRRGPETQYF.

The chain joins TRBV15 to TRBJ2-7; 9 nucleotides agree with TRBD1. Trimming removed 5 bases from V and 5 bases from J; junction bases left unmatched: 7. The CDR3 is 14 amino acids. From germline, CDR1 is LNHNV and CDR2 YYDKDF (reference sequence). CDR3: CATSVDRGWHEQYF. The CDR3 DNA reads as TGTGCCACCAGCGTCGACAGGGGGTGGCACGAGCAGTACTTC.

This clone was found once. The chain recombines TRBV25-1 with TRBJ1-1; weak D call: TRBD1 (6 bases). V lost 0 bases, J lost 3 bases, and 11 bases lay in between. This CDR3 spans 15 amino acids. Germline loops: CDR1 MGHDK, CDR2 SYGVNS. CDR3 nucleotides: TGTGCCAGCAGTGAATATACAGGGTTGGACACTGAAGCTTTCTTT. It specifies CASSEYTGLDTEAFF.

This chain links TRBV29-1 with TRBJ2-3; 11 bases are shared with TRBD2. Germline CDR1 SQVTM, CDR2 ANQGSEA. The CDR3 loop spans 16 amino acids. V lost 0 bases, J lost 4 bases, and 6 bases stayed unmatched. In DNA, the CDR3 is TGCAGCGTTGAAGATCGACTAGCGGGACAGGCAGATACGCAGTATTTT. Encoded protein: CSVEDRLAGQADTQYF.

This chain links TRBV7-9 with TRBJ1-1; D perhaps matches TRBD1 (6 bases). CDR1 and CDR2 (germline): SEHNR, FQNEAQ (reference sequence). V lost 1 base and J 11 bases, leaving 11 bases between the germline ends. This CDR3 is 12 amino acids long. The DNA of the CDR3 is TGTGCCAGCAGCTTAGTCTCAGGGGTGGCTTTCTTT. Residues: CASSLVSGVAFF.

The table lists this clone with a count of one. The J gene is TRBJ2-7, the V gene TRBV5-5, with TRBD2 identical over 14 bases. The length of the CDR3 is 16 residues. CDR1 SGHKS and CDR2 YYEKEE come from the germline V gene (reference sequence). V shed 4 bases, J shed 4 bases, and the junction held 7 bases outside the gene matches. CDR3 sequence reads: CASSLGLAGVLYEQYF. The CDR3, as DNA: TGTGCCAGCAGCCTGGGACTAGCGGGGGTTTTGTACGAGCAGTACTTC.

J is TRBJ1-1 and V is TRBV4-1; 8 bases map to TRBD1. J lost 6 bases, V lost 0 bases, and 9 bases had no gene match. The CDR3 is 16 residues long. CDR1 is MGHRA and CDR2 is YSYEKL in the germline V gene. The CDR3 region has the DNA TGCGCCAGCAGCCAAGACTCCGGACAGGGTCGTGCTGAAGCTTTCTTT. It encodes CASSQDSGQGRAEAFF.

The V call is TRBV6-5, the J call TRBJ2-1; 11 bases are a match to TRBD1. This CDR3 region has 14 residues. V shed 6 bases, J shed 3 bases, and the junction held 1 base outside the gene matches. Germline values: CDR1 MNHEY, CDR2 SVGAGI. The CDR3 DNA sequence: TGTGCCAGCAGGGGGACAGGGGGCTACAATGAGCAGTTCTTC. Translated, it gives CASRGTGGYNEQFF.

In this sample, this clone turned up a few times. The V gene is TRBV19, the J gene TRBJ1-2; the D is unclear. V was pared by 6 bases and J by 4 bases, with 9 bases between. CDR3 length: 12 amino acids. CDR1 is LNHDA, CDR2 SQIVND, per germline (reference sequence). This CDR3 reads CASSLKAYGYTF. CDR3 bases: TGTGCCAGTAGCCTTAAAGCCTATGGCTACACCTTC.

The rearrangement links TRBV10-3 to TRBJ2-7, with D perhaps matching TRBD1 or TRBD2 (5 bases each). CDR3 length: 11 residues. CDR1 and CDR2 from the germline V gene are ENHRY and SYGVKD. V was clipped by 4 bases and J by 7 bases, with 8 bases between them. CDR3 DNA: TGTGCCATCAGTGGGGGGAGTGAGCAGTACTTC. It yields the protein CAISGGSEQYF.

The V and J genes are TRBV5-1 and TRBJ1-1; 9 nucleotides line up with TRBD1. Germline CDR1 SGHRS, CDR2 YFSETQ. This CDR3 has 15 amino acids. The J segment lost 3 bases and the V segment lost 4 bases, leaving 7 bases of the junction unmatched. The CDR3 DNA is TGCGCCAGCAGCCCTGGGACAGGGTGGGACACTGAAGCTTTCTTT. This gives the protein CASSPGTGWDTEAFF.

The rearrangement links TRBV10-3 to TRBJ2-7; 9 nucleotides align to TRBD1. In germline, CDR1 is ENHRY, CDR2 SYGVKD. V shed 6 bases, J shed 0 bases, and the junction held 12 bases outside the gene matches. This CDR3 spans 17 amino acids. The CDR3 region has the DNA TGTGCCATCAGGAGAGCCGGGACAGGGTCGAGCTCCTACGAGCAGTACTTC. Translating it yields CAIRRAGTGSSSYEQYF.

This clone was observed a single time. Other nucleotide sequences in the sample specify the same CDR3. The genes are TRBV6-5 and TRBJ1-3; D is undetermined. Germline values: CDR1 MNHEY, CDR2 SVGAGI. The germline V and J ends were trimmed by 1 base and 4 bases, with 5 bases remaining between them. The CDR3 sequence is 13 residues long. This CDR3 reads CASSYLSGNTIYF. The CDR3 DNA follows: TGTGCCAGCAGTTACTTATCGGGAAACACCATATATTTT.

As DNA, the CDR3 is TGCGCCACCAGAGAGCCAGGGACCCCTAACTATGGCTACACCTTC. As protein: CATREPGTPNYGYTF. V and J are TRBV5-1 and TRBJ1-2; D might be TRBD1 (5 bases). The CDR3 is made up of 15 amino acids. Per germline, CDR1 SGHRS and CDR2 YFSETQ. V was clipped by 9 bases and J by 0 bases, with 18 bases between them.

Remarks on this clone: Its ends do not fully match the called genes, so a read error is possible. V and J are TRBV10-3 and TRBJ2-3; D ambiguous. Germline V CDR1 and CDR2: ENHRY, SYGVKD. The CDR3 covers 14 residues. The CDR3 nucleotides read TGTGCCATCAGGGAGTCTGGCCACACAGATACGCAGTATTTT. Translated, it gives CAIRESGHTDTQYF.

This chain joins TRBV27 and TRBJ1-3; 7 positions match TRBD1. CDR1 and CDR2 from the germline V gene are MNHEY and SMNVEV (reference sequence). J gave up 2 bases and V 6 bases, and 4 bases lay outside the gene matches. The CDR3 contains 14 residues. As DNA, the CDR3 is TGTGCCAGCAGACTCACAGGGGCTGGAAACACCATATATTTT. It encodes CASRLTGAGNTIYF.

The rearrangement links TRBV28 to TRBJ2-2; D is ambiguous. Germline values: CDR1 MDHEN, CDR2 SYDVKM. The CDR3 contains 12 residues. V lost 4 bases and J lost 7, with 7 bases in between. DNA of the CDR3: TGTGCCAGCAGTTCTCCCCACGGGGAGCTGTTTTTT. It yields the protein CASSSPHGELFF.

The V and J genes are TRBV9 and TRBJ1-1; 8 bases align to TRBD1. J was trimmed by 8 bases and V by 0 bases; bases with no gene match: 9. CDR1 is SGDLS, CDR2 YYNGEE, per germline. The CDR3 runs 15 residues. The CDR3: CASSVAPGGEMEAFF. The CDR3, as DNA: TGTGCCAGCAGCGTAGCCCCAGGGGGCGAGATGGAAGCTTTCTTT.

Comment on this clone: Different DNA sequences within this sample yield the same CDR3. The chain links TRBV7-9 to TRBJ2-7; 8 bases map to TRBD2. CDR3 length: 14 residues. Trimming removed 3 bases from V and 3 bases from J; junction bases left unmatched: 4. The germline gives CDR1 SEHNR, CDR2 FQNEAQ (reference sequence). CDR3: CASSLGLAGYEQYF. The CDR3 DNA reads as TGTGCCAGCAGCTTGGGCCTAGCGGGCTACGAGCAGTACTTC.